The present entry profiles one TCR beta chain with its context. This clone showed up just once. The antigen it binds to is not known. Base quality data are lacking; no much larger clone is found one base away. This sample stems from a study of blood T cell repertoires in COVID-19 (dated by TCRdb to 2020 to 2021). Background on the whole study: Samples from collaborators originated in the United States, Italy and Spain and spanned both the acute and convalescent phases of COVID-19. The material from the prospective study consisted of cDNA or gDNA derived from T cells, B-cell-depleted T cells, or PBMCs. The dataset comprised deeply sampled blood TCRbeta repertoires from subjects exposed to, actively infected with, or recovered from COVID-19. A freely available public database, intended as a resource for researchers studying the immune response to SARS-CoV-2, is where the repertoires were released. Samples came from the ongoing ImmuneRACE study (first 160 participants) plus 1,254 subjects from 6 global collaborators. Sample metadata almost always included a de-identified subject ID, COVID-19 status, age in years and sex. Where HLA class I and class II types were available, the types were taken from metadata supplied by the sample provider, not from assay-based typing. Broad study findings and their caveats: The quantity of clinical and demographic metadata differed by source and by participant and was supplied without curation.

Sequences KGHSH (CDR1) and LQKENI (CDR2) are obtained from the germline V gene. The CDR3 runs 15 residues from the cysteine to the phenylalanine. Only the CDR3 DNA stays, 45 bases, in frame from base 1. Deletion took 3 bases off V and 8 bases off J, with a span of 17 bases between the germline ends. Whole blood was collected in K2EDTA tubes by collaborating institutions according to the institutions' own protocols. For TCRbeta analysis, collaborator samples were shipped as frozen whole blood, as isolated PBMCs, or as DNA extracted from either sample type. TCRbeta CDR3 regions were amplified from genomic DNA using the immunoSEQ Assay, a bias-controlled multiplex PCR. The authors' analysis ran thus. Nucleated cell counts per sample were estimated from amplification of reference gene primers within the assay. To quantify the absolute abundance of each unique TCRbeta CDR3 rearrangement, sequence reads were collapsed and filtered. For each sample, productive Simpson clonality was calculated by taking the square root of Simpson's diversity index across productive rearrangements. The immuneACCESS repertoire file appears here via TCRdb, limited to in-frame rearrangements. These files lack a portion of the clones; in checked studies, under half of the deficit traces to unresolved V genes, and the cause of the others is not known. V and J calls plus clone size are reproduced from that table; the DNA served to infer D and trimming. Within this sample are some 350,000 clones, with around 88% of them counted one time only. The leading ten clones occupy around 3% of the sample.

This TCR was sampled from a man younger than 45 with active or convalescent COVID-19. The chain links TRBV18 with TRBJ2-1, and possibly TRBD2, on 7 matching bases. The sequenced material came from peripheral blood. The sequenced DNA: TGTGCCAGCTCACCTTTTCGGGGGGCAGGCGATGAGCAGTTCTTC. Its product reads: CASSPFRGAGDEQFF.